This is a list of T cell receptor beta chains from one sample in a study of OX40 agonist ivuxolimab in advanced cancers. The repertoire was sequenced with immunoSEQ multiplex PCR; TCRdb's copy has only in-frame clones and lacks some. The sample yields about 60,000 clones, 88% seen once. Sequenced here: CD4+ or CD8+ T cells sorted from blood, sampled in a trial of the OX40 agonist ivuxolimab. Receptors were obtained from an adult with an advanced solid tumor such as melanoma, head and neck, liver or kidney cancer. CDR3s include the opening cysteine and the closing phenylalanine or tryptophan. D genes are given only for firm matches. A clone size is listed for some rows: how often the clone was seen (once, few, many), or a class if it is expanded.

cdr3_aa	cdr3_nt	v_call	j_call	d_call	clone_size
CASSSDRVSNQPQHF	TGTGCCAGCAGTTCAGACAGGGTGAGCAATCAGCCCCAGCATTTT	TRBV28	TRBJ1-5	TRBD1	-
CASSVVWRDRAPHKNIQYF	TGTGCCAGCAGTGTAGTATGGCGGGACAGGGCTCCCCATAAAAACATTCAGTACTTC	TRBV6-1	TRBJ2-4	TRBD1	once
CASSKRISVGETQYF	TGTGCCAGCAGCAAGAGGATAAGCGTAGGGGAGACCCAGTACTTC	TRBV9	TRBJ2-5	-	-
CASSLLRANEDEQFF	TGCGCCAGCAGCCTTCTCAGGGCCAATGAAGATGAGCAGTTCTTC	TRBV5-1	TRBJ2-1	-	-
CASRGAYSNQPQHF	TGTGCCAGCCGAGGGGCTTATAGCAATCAGCCCCAGCATTTT	TRBV6-5	TRBJ1-5	-	-
CASSLVGDATDTQYF	TGCGCCAGCAGCTTGGTAGGGGACGCCACAGATACGCAGTATTTT	TRBV5-1	TRBJ2-3	-	-
CASSRGQGPTDTQYF	TGTGCCAGCAGCCGCGGGCAGGGGCCCACAGATACGCAGTATTTT	TRBV6-6	TRBJ2-3	-	-
CASSPSPKEGGKVREQFF	TGTGCCAGCAGCCCGTCCCCAAAAGAAGGGGGAAAGGTTCGTGAGCAGTTCTTC	TRBV7-6	TRBJ2-1	-	-
CASTIWGDADF	TGTGCCAGCACTATTTGGGGGGACGCAGACTTC	TRBV2	TRBJ1-2	-	-
CASSLLGDAGTEAFF	TGTGCCAGCAGCTTGTTGGGGGACGCTGGGACTGAAGCTTTCTTT	TRBV7-2	TRBJ1-1	-	-
CASSSSLAAKNIQYF	TGTGCCAGCAGCTCCTCACTTGCGGCCAAAAACATTCAGTACTTC	TRBV7-2	TRBJ2-4	-	-
CATSGLNSYEQYF	TGTGCCACCTCGGGACTTAACTCCTACGAGCAGTACTTC	TRBV27	TRBJ2-7	-	-
CASSVGARGPDTEAFF	TGTGCCAGCAGCGTAGGCGCTCGGGGGCCGGACACTGAAGCTTTCTTT	TRBV9	TRBJ1-1	-	-
CAWSRSDYQPQHF	TGTGCCTGGAGTAGGTCGGACTATCAGCCCCAGCATTTT	TRBV30	TRBJ1-5	-	-
CASRRPTGELFF	TGTGCCAGCAGGAGGCCGACCGGGGAGCTGTTTTTT	TRBV28	TRBJ2-2	-	-
CASSPGTAKEQFF	TGTGCCAGCAGCCCGGGGACAGCGAAAGAGCAGTTCTTC	TRBV5-4	TRBJ2-1	TRBD1	-
CAISDRRDYGYTF	TGTGCCATCAGTGACAGGAGGGACTATGGCTACACCTTC	TRBV10-3	TRBJ1-2	-	-
CASSQNPGQANTEAFF	TGTGCCAGCAGCCAGAACCCTGGGCAGGCGAACACTGAAGCTTTCTTT	TRBV7-8	TRBJ1-1	-	-
CASSPGLAELYEQYF	TGTGCCAGCTCACCGGGACTAGCGGAGTTATACGAGCAGTACTTC	TRBV18	TRBJ2-7	TRBD2	-
CSSIKRREGTEAFF	TGCAGCTCTATAAAGCGCCGAGAAGGGACTGAAGCTTTCTTT	TRBV29-1	TRBJ1-1	-	-
CASRHAGGMNTEAFF	TGTGCCAGCAGACATGCCGGGGGGATGAACACTGAAGCTTTCTTT	TRBV13	TRBJ1-1	-	few
CASSIEALAEGRDTQYF	TGTGCCAGTAGTATAGAGGCGCTAGCGGAGGGGAGAGATACGCAGTATTTT	TRBV19	TRBJ2-3	TRBD2	-
CASSLSLQGGEKLFF	TGTGCCAGCAGCCTCAGCCTCCAAGGAGGTGAAAAACTGTTTTTT	TRBV5-6	TRBJ1-4	-	-
CASSVGSWQETQYF	TGTGCCAGCAGCGTAGGAAGTTGGCAAGAGACCCAGTACTTC	TRBV9	TRBJ2-5	-	-
CASSKHRGPGTDTQYF	TGTGCCAGCAGCAAGCACAGGGGGCCAGGCACAGATACGCAGTATTTT	TRBV11-1	TRBJ2-3	TRBD1	-
CASSLGTGSTYEQYF	TGCGCCAGCAGTCTAGGGACGGGTAGCACCTACGAGCAGTACTTC	TRBV23-1	TRBJ2-7	-	-
CASSFAGRQEEGQYF	TGTGCCAGCAGCTTTGCTGGTCGCCAGGAGGAAGGGCAGTACTTC	TRBV7-2	TRBJ2-7	-	-
CASSPIAGGPTDTQYF	TGTGCCAGCAGTCCGATAGCGGGAGGGCCCACAGATACGCAGTATTTT	TRBV27	TRBJ2-3	TRBD2	-
CASSVEGANYGYTF	TGTGCCAGCAGCGTAGAGGGGGCTAACTATGGCTACACCTTC	TRBV9	TRBJ1-2	-	-
CASVRRGHAFF	TGTGCCAGCGTGAGAAGGGGGCATGCTTTCTTT	TRBV6-1	TRBJ1-1	TRBD1	few
CASSEQGGTEAFF	TGTGCCAGCAGCGAACAGGGAGGCACTGAAGCTTTCTTT	TRBV6-1	TRBJ1-1	-	-
CASSITGASYEQYF	TGTGCCAGTAGTATAACGGGGGCGTCCTACGAGCAGTACTTC	TRBV19	TRBJ2-7	-	-
CASSLSLQGGNEKLFF	TGTGCCAGCAGCTTGAGCCTACAGGGGGGAAATGAAAAACTGTTTTTT	TRBV11-2	TRBJ1-4	TRBD1	once
CASSVEPGTYEQYF	TGTGCCAGTAGCGTCGAGCCAGGCACCTACGAGCAGTACTTC	TRBV19	TRBJ2-7	-	-
CASSIARLAAQETQYF	TGTGCCAGTAGTATAGCGCGACTAGCGGCCCAAGAGACCCAGTACTTC	TRBV19	TRBJ2-5	TRBD2	-
CASEWLNSYNEQFF	TGTGCCAGCGAGTGGCTCAACTCCTACAATGAGCAGTTCTTC	TRBV7-9	TRBJ2-1	-	once
CASTDSTNTGELFF	TGTGCCAGCACCGACAGTACGAACACCGGGGAGCTGTTTTTT	TRBV7-9	TRBJ2-2	-	-
CASRTTTGTAGSGANVLTF	TGTGCCAGCAGAACCACAACGGGGACAGCGGGCTCTGGGGCCAACGTCCTGACTTTC	TRBV27	TRBJ2-6	-	-
CATSTGGVSYEQYF	TGCGCCACCTCAACAGGGGGCGTCTCCTACGAGCAGTACTTC	TRBV5-1	TRBJ2-7	TRBD1	-
CASSRSQGPLLNEQYF	TGTGCCAGCTCACGATCCCAGGGCCCCCTTCTAAACGAGCAGTACTTC	TRBV18	TRBJ2-7	-	-
CASSYSRDRMNGYTF	TGTGCCAGCAGTTACTCCCGGGACAGGATGAACGGCTACACCTTC	TRBV6-6	TRBJ1-2	TRBD1	-
CASSLRGGYEQYF	TGTGCCAGCAGCTTGAGGGGGGGCTACGAGCAGTACTTC	TRBV7-2	TRBJ2-7	-	-
CASSFGVSGNYGYTF	TGCGCCAGCAGCTTTGGTGTATCAGGGAACTATGGCTACACCTTC	TRBV5-1	TRBJ1-2	-	-
CASSSQSQGTGNTIYF	TGTGCCAGCAGTTCCCAGTCACAGGGGACTGGGAACACCATATATTTT	TRBV28	TRBJ1-3	TRBD1	-
CASIPGTGSSYEQYF	TGTGCCAGCATTCCAGGGACCGGGAGCTCCTACGAGCAGTACTTC	TRBV7-9	TRBJ2-7	-	-
CASSTPTGTGGNTIYF	TGTGCCAGCTCAACTCCGACGGGGACGGGAGGAAACACCATATATTTT	TRBV18	TRBJ1-3	-	-
CAVLSVYGETEAFF	TGTGCGGTTCTTAGTGTTTACGGAGAAACTGAAGCTTTCTTT	TRBV10-3	TRBJ1-1	-	-
CASGLPRTGELFF	TGTGCTAGTGGTTTGCCACGTACCGGGGAGCTGTTTTTT	TRBV12-5	TRBJ2-2	-	-
CASSLVSPYEQYF	TGTGCCAGCAGCTTAGTGTCTCCCTACGAGCAGTACTTC	TRBV7-2	TRBJ2-7	-	few
CASSRVSSYNEQFF	TGTGCCAGCAGCCGGGTTAGCTCCTACAATGAGCAGTTCTTC	TRBV5-6	TRBJ2-1	-	once
CASSEGLAVSPNEQFF	TGCGCCAGCAGTGAGGGACTAGCGGTTTCCCCCAATGAGCAGTTCTTC	TRBV10-1	TRBJ2-1	TRBD2	medium-sized
CASSLGWPGNEQFF	TGTGCCAGCAGCTTAGGGTGGCCGGGCAATGAGCAGTTCTTC	TRBV7-9	TRBJ2-1	-	-
CASSLDTRMGYTF	TGTGCCAGCAGCTTAGACACCAGAATGGGCTACACCTTC	TRBV7-9	TRBJ1-2	-	few
CAISGMPSGNTIYF	TGTGCCATCAGTGGGATGCCCTCTGGAAACACCATATATTTT	TRBV10-3	TRBJ1-3	-	-
CASSPLAGVGYEQYF	TGTGCCAGCAGTCCCCTAGCGGGAGTAGGCTACGAGCAGTACTTC	TRBV28	TRBJ2-7	TRBD2	-
CAWSDPSGTSGSHGVNEQFF	TGTGCCTGGAGTGACCCGTCAGGGACTAGCGGGAGCCACGGGGTCAATGAGCAGTTCTTC	TRBV30	TRBJ2-1	TRBD2	-